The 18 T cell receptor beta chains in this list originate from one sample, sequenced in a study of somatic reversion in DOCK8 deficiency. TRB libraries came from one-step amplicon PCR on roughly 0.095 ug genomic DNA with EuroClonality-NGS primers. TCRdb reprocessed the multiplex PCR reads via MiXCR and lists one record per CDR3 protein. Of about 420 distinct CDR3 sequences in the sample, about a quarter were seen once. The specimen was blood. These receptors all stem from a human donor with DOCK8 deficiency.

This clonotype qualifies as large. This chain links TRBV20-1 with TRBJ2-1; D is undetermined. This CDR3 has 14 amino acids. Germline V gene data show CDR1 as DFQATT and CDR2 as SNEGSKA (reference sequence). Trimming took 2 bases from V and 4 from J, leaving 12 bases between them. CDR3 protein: CSARTRVGYNEQFF. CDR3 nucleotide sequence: TGCAGTGCTAGAACCCGGGTCGGATACAATGAGCAGTTCTTC.

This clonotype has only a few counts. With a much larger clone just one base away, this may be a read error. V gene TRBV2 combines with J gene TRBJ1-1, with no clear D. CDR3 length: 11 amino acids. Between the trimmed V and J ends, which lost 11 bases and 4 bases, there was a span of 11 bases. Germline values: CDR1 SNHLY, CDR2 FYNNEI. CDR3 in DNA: TGTGCCGGCATACAACTCACTGAAGCTTTCTTT. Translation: CAGIQLTEAFF.

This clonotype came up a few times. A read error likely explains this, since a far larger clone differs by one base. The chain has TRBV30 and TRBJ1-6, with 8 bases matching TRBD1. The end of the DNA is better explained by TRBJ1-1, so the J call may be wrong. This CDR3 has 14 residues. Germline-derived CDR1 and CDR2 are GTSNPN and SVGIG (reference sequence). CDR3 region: CAWNLQGGGAEAFF. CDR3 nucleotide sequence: TGTGCCTGGAATTTACAGGGGGGAGGCGCTGAAGCTTTCTTT.

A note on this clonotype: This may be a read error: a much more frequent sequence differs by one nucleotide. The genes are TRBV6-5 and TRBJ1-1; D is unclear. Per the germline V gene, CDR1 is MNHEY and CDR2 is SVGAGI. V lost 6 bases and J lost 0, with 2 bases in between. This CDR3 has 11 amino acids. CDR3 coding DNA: TGTGCCAGCAGAGTGAACACTGAAGCTTTCTTT. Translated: CASRVNTEAFF.

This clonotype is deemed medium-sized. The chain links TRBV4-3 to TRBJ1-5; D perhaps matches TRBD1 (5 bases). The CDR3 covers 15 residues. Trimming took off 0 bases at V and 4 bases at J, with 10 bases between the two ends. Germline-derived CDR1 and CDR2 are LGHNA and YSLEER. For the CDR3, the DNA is TGCGCCAGCAGCCAAGATGGGGACCTTAATCAGCCCCAGCATTTT. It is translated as CASSQDGDLNQPQHF.

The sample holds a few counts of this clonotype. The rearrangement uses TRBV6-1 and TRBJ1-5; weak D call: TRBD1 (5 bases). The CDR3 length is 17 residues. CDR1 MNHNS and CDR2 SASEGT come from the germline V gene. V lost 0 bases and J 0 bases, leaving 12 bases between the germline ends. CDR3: CASSEAGPGDSNQPQHF. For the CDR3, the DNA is TGTGCCAGCAGTGAAGCGGGGCCCGGGGATAGCAATCAGCCCCAGCATTTT.

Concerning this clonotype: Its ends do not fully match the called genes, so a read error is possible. The DNA of the CDR3 is TGTGCCGGCAGCCCCCGCTCTATGAACACTGAAGCTTCCTTT. Its protein product is CAGSPRSMNTEASF. This chain connects TRBV3-1 to TRBJ1-1; D gene unclear. This CDR3 has 14 residues. In germline, CDR1 is LGHDT, CDR2 YNNKEL (reference sequence). Filled out from reference TRBV3-1 and TRBJ1-1, the complete variable domain reads DTAVSQTPKYLVTQMGNDKSIKCEQNLGHDTMYWYKQDSKKFLKIMFSYNNKELIINETVPNRFSPKSPDKAHLNLHINSLELGDSAVYFCAGSPRSMNTEASFGQGTRLTVV.

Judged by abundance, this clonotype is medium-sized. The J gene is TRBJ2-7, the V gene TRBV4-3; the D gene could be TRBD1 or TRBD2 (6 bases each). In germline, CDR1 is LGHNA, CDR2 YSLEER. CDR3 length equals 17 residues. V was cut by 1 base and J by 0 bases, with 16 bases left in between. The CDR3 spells CASSQVSRGPHSYEQYF. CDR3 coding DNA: TGCGCCAGCAGCCAAGTGAGTCGGGGGCCACACTCCTACGAGCAGTACTTC.

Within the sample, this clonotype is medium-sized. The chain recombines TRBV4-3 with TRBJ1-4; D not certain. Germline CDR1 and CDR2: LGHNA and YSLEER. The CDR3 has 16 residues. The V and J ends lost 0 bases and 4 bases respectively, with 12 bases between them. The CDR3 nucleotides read TGCGCCAGCAGCCAAGATCGCCAGGTCTATAATGAAAAACTGTTTTTT. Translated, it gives CASSQDRQVYNEKLFF.

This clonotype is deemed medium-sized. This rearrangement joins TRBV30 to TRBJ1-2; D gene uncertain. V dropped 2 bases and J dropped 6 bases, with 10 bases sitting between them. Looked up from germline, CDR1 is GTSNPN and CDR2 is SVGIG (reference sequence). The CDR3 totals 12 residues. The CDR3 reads CAWSLGFHGYTF. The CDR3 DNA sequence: TGTGCCTGGAGTTTGGGGTTCCATGGCTACACCTTC.

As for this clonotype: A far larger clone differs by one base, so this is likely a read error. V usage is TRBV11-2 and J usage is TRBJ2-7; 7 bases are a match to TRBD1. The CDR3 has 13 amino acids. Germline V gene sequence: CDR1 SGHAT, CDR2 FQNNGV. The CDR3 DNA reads TGTGCCAGCAGCCAAGACAGGGTGTATGGCTACGCCTTC. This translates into CASSQDRVYGYAF.

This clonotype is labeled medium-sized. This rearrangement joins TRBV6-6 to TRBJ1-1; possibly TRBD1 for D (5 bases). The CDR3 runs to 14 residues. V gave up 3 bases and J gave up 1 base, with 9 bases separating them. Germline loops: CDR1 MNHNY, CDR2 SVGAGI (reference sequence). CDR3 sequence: CASSYQGRNTEAFF. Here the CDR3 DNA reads TGTGCCAGCAGTTATCAGGGAAGGAACACTGAAGCTTTCTTT.

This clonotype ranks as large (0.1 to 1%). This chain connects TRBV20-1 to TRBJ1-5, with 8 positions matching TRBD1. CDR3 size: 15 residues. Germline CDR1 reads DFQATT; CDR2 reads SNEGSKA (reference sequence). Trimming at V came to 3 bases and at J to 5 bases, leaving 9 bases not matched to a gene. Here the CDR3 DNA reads TGCAGTGCTAGTACCGGCGCAGGGGGCCATCAGCCCCAGCATTTT. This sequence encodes CSASTGAGGHQPQHF.

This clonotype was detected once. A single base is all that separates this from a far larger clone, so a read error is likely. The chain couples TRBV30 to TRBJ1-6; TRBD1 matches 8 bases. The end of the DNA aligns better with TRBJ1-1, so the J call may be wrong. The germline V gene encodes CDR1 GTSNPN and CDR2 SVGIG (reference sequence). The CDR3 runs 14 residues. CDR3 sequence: CAWNLQGGNAEAFF. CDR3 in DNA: TGTGCCTGGAATTTACAGGGGGGAAACGCTGAAGCTTTCTTT.

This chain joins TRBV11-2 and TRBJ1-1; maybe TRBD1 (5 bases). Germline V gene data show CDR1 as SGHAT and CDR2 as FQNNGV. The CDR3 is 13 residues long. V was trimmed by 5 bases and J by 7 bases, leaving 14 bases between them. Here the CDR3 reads CASSPPLRGEAFF. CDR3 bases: TGTGCCAGCAGCCCCCCTTTGAGGGGTGAAGCTTTCTTT.

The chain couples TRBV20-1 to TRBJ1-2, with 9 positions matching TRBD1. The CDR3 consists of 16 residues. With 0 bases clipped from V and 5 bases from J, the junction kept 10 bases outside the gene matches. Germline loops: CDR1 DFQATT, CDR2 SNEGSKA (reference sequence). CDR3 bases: TGCAGTGCTAGAGATCTCGTCCCCGGACAGGGGTATGGCTACACCTTC. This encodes CSARDLVPGQGYGYTF.

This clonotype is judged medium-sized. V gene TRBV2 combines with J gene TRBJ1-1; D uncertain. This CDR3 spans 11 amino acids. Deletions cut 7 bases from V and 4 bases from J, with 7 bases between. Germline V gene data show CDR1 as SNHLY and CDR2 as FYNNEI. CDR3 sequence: CASIQLTEAFF. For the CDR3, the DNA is TGTGCCAGCATACAACTCACTGAAGCTTTCTTT.

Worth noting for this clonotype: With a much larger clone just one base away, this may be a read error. The CDR3 nucleotides are TGCGCCGGCAGCCGTACTCACGGGGGGGCGAACACCGGGGAGCTGTTTTTT. It encodes CAGSRTHGGANTGELFF. The chain joins TRBV4-1 to TRBJ2-2; 8 positions match TRBD2. Germline assignment: CDR1 MGHRA and CDR2 YSYEKL. The CDR3 length is 17 residues.